Below are 2 T cell receptor beta chains sequenced from a single sample in a study of T cell repertoires in cytomegalovirus infection. No antigens are known for them. Each CDR3 protein is one row after TCRdb ran MiXCR on the reads. Of approximately 89,000 distinct CDR3 sequences in the sample, around 28% were seen once. Sequenced material: CD8+ T cells from cultured PBMCs, taken from culture after CMV antigen stimulation. The receptors originated from a human donor in good health (CMV status not recorded). Some clones in this sample may be carry-over from other donors' samples.

This clonotype was counted between two and nine times. This chain links TRBV19 with TRBJ2-1; 7 bases are shared with TRBD2. CDR1 LNHDA and CDR2 SQIVND come from the germline V gene (reference sequence). Losses at the gene ends were 6 bases for V and 4 bases for J; bases not matched to a gene: 6. The CDR3 has 14 residues. The CDR3 region is CASRIGGEYNEQFF. The CDR3 DNA reads TGTGCCAGTAGGATTGGGGGGGAATACAATGAGCAGTTCTTC.

This clonotype appeared a few times. The CDR3 protein is CASSLGWFGDSPLHF. The DNA for the CDR3 is TGTGCCAGCAGCTTAGGATGGTTCGGGGATTCACCCCTCCACTTT. This chain connects TRBV7-9 to TRBJ1-6; D unresolved. In germline, CDR1 is SEHNR, CDR2 FQNEAQ (reference sequence). Deletions cut 1 base from V and 8 bases from J, with 12 bases between. The CDR3 sequence is 15 residues long.